The clone carrying this TCR beta chain was found many times. The antigen is undetermined. A read error may account for a junction end that differs from germline. These data belong to a study of T-cell reconstitution after alpha-beta-depleted transplantation in children. Construction of the TCRbeta library involved unique molecular identifiers. MiXCR, applied by TCRdb to the PCR reads, yields one record per CDR3 protein. In the table there are hundreds of thousands of distinct CDR3 sequences, around 13% of which are singletons. General study findings and limits: Diversity of TCRbeta at day 60 was high in some patients, arising from surviving recipient T cells and thymic progenitors. By about two months after transplant, alpha-beta T cells reportedly arose from several hundred graft clones that had expanded. Newly made T cells mostly supplied T-cell counts and diversity one year after transplant.

Germline values: CDR1 SGHVS, CDR2 FQNEAQ. CDR3 size: 17 residues. The V call is TRBV7-8, the J call TRBJ1-2; D gene ambiguous. This clonotype originated in a girl between 2 and 10 years old with congenital amegakaryocytic thrombocytopenia, due to receive a stem cell transplant. Sequenced here: PBMCs, sampled before TCRalphabeta/CD19-depleted stem cell transplant. The CDR3 bases are TGTGCCAGCAGCCTAGCGGTAGGACTCTCAACGGACTATGGCTACACCTTC. The encoded protein is CASSLAVGLSTDYGYTF.